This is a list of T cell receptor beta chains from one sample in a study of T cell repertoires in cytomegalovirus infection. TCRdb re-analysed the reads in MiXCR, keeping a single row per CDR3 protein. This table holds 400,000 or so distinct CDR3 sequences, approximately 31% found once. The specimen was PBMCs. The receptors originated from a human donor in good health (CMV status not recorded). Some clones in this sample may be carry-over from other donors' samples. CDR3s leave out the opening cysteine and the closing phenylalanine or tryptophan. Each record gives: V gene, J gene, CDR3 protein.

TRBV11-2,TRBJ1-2,ASSFHGRLRGYGYT
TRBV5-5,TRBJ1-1,ASSLAFLRQGGEAF
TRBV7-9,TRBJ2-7,ASSLASAHEQY
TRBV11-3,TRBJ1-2,ASSYRDREEGYGYT
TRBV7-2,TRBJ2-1,ASSFQGRSYNEQF
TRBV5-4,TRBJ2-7,ASSRTGSQPIGEQY
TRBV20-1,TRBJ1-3,SVRTGQSGNTIY
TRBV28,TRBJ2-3,ASIGGFPKDTQY
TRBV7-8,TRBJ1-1,ASSPGVGGRALVTEAF
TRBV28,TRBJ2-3,ASRHGTSTDTQY
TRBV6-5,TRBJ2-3,ASSYSNPRDTQY
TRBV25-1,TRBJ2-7,ASSAPGTSGGSSPYEQY
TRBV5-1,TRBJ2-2,ASSTGTVNTGELF
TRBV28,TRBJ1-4,ASSFTATGGDEKLF
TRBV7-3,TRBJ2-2,ASSKTAGERELF
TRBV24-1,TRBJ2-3,ATSDRGQRRDFTDTQY
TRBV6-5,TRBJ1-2,ASSYSRGQGYT
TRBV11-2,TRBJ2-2,ASSLTTTRGLEDTGELF
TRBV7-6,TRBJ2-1,ASSLTIHEQF
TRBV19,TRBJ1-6,ASSTPDYNSPLH
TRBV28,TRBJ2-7,ASSFGLAGTFSLEQY
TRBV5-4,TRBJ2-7,ASSATGRYEQY
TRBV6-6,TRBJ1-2,ASSPAGGRYGYT
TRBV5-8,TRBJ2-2,ASSSTVTGELF
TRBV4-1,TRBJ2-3,ASSLTASGGPSTDTQY
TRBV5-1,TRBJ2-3,ASSLAPTSGGITDTQY
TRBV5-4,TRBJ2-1,ASSPQRGNYNEQF
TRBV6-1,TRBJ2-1,ASSEYGPYNEQF
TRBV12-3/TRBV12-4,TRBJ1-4,ASSLGRDLKGKLF
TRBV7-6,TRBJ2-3,ASSLAWGITDTQY
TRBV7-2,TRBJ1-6,ASSIGQGLAPLH
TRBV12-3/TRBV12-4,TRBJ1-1,ASIPTVLNTEAF
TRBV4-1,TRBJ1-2,ASSQARGVLYGYT
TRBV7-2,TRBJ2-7,ASSLLGFYEQY
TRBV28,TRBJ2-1,ASKLAGGRYNEQF
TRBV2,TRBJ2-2,ASTKRLAGTNTGELF
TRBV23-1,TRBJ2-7,ASSCYFRDSYEQY
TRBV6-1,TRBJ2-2,ASSEIGGAGELF
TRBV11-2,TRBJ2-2,ASSLPLPGLAGGSDTGELF
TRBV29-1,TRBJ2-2,SVEEISGADTGELF
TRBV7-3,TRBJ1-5,ASSPYPQGEVTHQPQH
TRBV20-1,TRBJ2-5,SARELGGPVETQY
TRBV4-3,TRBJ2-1,ASSQVGTRGNEQF
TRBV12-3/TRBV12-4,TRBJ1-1,ASSGKVRGFTEAF
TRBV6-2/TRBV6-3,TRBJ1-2,ASSYLGLPNVYT
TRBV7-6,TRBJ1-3,ASSLGPRGNSGNTIY
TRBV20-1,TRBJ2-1,SARGSGNEQF
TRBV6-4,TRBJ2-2,ASSASETGELF
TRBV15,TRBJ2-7,ATSRDHVYEQY
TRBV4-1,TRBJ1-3,ASSQGPISGNTIY
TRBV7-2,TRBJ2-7,ASSLSHLSPYEQY
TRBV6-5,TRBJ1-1,ASSYEAGGIGEAF
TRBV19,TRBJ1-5,AIGTLGNQPQH